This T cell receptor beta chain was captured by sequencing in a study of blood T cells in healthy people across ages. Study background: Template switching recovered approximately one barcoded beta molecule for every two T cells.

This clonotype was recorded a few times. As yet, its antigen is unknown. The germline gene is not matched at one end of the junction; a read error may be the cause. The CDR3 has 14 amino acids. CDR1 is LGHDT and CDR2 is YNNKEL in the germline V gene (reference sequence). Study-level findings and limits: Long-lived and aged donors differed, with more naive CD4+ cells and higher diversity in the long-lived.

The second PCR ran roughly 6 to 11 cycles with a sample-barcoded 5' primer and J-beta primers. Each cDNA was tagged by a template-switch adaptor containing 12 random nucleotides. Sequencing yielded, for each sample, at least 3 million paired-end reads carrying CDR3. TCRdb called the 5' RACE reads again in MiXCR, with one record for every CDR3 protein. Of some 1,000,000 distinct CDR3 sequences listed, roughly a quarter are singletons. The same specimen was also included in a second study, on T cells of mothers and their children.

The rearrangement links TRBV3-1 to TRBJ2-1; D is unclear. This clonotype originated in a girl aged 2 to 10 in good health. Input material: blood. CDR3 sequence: CASSQGNDVNEQLF. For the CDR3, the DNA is TGTGCCAGCAGCCAAGGAAATGATGTGAATGAGCAGCTCTTC.